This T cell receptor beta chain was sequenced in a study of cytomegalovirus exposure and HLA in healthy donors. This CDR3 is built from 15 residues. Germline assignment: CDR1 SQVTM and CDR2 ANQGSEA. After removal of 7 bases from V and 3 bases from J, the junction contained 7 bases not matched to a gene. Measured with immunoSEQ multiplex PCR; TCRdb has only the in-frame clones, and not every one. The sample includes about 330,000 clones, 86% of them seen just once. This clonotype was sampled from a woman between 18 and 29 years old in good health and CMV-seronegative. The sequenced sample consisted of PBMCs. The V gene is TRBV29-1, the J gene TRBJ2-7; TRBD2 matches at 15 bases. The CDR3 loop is CSARGLAGGNYEQYF. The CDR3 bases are TGCAGCGCCCGGGGACTAGCGGGAGGAAACTACGAGCAGTACTTC.